This record concerns one T cell receptor (beta chain) sequence. Its antigen is not identified. The data belong to a study of CD8 T cells in ankylosing spondylitis. The CDR3 covers 14 residues. The V end lost 3 bases, the J end lost 3 bases, and 9 bases lay between the germline ends. CDR1 and CDR2 (germline): MRHNA, SNTAGT. Quantitative 5'-RACE with molecular barcodes generated TCR beta libraries. TCRdb reprocessed the 5' RACE reads via MiXCR and lists one record per CDR3 protein. The sample yields about 150,000 distinct CDR3 sequences, around 43% seen once. General study points: Past studies reported some motif variants in reactive arthritis synovial fluid and blood. Those disease-linked clones were CD8+; they were also relatively rare in peripheral blood.

The specimen was synovial fluid, either unsorted or a sorted T cell fraction (not recorded which). This receptor was taken from a male donor with ankylosing spondylitis. V is TRBV6-4 and J is TRBJ2-1, with D possibly being TRBD1 (6 bases). CDR3 nucleotide sequence: TGTGCCAGCAGTGAGGCAGGGGACTACAATGAGCAGTTCTTC. Translated: CASSEAGDYNEQFF.